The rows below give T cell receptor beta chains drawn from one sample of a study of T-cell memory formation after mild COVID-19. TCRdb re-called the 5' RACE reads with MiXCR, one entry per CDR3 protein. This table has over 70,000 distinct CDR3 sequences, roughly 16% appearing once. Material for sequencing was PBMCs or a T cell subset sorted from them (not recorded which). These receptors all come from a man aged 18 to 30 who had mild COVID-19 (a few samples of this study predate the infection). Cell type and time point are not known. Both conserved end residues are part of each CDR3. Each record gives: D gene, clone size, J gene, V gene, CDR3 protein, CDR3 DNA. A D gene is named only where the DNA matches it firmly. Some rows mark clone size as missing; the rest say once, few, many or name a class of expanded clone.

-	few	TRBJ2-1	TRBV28	CASTLASYNEQFF	TGTGCCAGCACCCTGGCCTCCTACAATGAGCAGTTCTTC
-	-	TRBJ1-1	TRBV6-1	CASSEGGATEAFF	TGTGCCAGCAGTGAAGGAGGAGCCACTGAAGCTTTCTTT
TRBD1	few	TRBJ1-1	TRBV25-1	CASSATGATEAFF	TGTGCCAGCAGTGCTACAGGGGCAACGGAAGCTTTCTTT
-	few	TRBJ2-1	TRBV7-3	CASSLNLVPGGDEQFF	TGTGCCAGCAGCTTAAATCTGGTCCCGGGGGGCGATGAGCAGTTCTTC
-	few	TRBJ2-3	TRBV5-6	CASSSLQGGRTDTQYF	TGTGCCAGCAGCTCCCTACAGGGGGGGAGGACAGATACGCAGTATTTT
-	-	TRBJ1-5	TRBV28	CASSWMGSDQPQHF	TGTGCCAGCAGTTGGATGGGAAGCGATCAGCCCCAGCATTTT
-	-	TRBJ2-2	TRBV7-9	CASSPPVGANGGELFF	TGTGCCAGCAGTCCACCCGTGGGGGCAAATGGCGGGGAGCTGTTTTTT
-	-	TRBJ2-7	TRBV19	CASSIVWRSSYEQYF	TGTGCCAGTAGTATAGTTTGGAGGAGCTCCTACGAGCAGTACTTC
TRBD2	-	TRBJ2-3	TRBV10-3	CAISPKGSGGRYSTDTQYF	TGTGCCATCAGTCCGAAGGGGAGCGGGGGGCGGTATAGCACAGATACGCAGTATTTT
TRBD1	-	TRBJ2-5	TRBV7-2	CASSTKQGHQETQYF	TGTGCCAGCAGCACCAAACAGGGGCACCAAGAGACCCAGTACTTC
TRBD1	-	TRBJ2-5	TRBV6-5	CASSYSQGAETQYF	TGTGCCAGCAGTTACTCCCAGGGGGCTGAGACCCAGTACTTC
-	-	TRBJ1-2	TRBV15	CATSRAGEVGYTF	TGTGCCACCAGCAGAGCGGGTGAGGTTGGCTACACCTTC
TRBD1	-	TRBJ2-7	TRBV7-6	CASSPGTAKPSYEQYF	TGTGCCAGCAGCCCCGGGACAGCCAAACCATCCTACGAGCAGTACTTC
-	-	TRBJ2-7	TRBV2	CASSEIHPGQSYYEQYF	TGTGCCAGCAGTGAAATACATCCAGGGCAGAGTTACTACGAGCAGTACTTC
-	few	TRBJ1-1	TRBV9	CASSGAGGPEAFF	TGTGCCAGCAGCGGCGCCGGGGGACCTGAAGCTTTCTTT
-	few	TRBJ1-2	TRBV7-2	CASSSPGGHYGYTF	TGTGCCAGCAGCTCCCCGGGGGGGCACTATGGCTACACCTTC
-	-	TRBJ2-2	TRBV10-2	CASTQNTGELFF	TGCGCCAGCACCCAGAACACCGGGGAGCTGTTTTTT
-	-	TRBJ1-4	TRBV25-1	CASSGYRATNEKLFF	TGTGCCAGCAGTGGGTACAGGGCAACTAATGAAAAACTGTTTTTT
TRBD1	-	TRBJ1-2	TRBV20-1	CSATPRTGRSYGYTF	TGCAGTGCTACCCCCCGGACAGGGAGATCCTATGGCTACACCTTC
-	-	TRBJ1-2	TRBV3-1	CASSHEPGLYGYTF	TGTGCCAGCAGCCACGAACCGGGCCTTTATGGCTACACCTTC
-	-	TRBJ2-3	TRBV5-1	CASSLNSGVTDTQYF	TGCGCCAGCAGCTTGAATAGCGGCGTCACAGATACGCAGTATTTT
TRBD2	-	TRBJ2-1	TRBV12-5	CASTRRDGGRNEQFF	TGTGCTAGTACCCGACGGGACGGGGGGAGGAATGAGCAGTTCTTC
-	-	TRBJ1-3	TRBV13	CDSSHRPGRIGNTIYF	TGTGACAGCAGCCACCGCCCAGGACGGATTGGAAACACCATATATTTT
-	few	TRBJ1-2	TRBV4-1	CASSHAGEAYHTF	TGCGCCAGCAGCCACGCGGGAGAGGCGTATCACACCTTC
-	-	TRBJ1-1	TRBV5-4	CASSPESDPGDPEAFF	TGTGCCAGCAGCCCGGAGTCGGACCCCGGCGATCCTGAAGCTTTCTTT
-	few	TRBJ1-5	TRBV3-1	CASSQWVNQPQHF	TGTGCCAGCAGCCAATGGGTTAATCAGCCCCAGCATTTT
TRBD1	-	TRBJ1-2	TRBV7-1	CASSSLGQGPLNYGYTF	TGTGCCAGCAGCTCCTTGGGACAGGGACCATTAAACTATGGCTACACCTTC
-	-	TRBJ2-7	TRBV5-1	CASSLYLGDYEQYF	TGCGCCAGCAGTCTCTACCTGGGAGACTACGAGCAGTACTTC
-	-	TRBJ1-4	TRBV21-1	CASSPQQLTGGESEKLFF	TGTGCCAGCAGCCCCCAGCAACTGACAGGGGGCGAGAGTGAAAAACTGTTTTTT
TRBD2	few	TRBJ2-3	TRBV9	CASSPGGAKSDTQYF	TGTGCCAGCAGCCCGGGAGGGGCGAAGTCAGATACGCAGTATTTT
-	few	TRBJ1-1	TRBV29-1	CSVEKDTEAFF	TGCAGCGTTGAAAAGGACACTGAAGCTTTCTTT